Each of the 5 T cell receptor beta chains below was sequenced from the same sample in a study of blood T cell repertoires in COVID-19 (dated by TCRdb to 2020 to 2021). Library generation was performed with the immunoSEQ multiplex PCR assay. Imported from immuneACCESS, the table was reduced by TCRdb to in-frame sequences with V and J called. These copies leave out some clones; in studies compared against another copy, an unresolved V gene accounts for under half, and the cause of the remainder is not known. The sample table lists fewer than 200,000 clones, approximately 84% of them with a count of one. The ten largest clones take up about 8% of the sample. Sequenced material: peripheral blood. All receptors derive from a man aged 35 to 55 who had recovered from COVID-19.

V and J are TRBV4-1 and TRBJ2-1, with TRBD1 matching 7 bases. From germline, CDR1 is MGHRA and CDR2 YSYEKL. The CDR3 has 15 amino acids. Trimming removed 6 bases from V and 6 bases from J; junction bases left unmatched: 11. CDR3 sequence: CASRSGTETSNEQFF. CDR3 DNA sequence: TGCGCCAGCAGATCCGGGACAGAGACTTCCAATGAGCAGTTCTTC.

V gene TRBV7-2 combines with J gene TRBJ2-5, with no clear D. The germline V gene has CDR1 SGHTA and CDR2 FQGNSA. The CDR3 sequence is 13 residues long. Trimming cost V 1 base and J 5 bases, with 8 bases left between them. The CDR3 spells CASSLEVGETQYF. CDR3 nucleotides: TGTGCCAGCAGCTTAGAAGTGGGCGAGACCCAGTACTTC.

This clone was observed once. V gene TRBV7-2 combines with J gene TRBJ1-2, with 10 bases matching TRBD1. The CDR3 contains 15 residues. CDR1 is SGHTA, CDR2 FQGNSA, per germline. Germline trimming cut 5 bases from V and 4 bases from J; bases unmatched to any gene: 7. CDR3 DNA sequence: TGTGCCAGCAGCCTCGGACAGGGGGTATTCTATGGCTACACCTTC. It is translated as CASSLGQGVFYGYTF.

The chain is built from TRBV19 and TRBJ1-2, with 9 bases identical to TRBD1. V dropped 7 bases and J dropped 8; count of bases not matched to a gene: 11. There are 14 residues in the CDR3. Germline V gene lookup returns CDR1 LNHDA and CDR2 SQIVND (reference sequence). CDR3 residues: CASTRTGTGNGYTF. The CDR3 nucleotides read TGTGCCAGTACCCGTACCGGGACAGGGAACGGCTACACCTTC.

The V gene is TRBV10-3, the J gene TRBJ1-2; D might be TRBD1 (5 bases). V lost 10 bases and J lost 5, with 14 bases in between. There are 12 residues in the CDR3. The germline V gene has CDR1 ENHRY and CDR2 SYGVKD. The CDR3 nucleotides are TGTGCCACCCTGGGACTGAAGTATGGCTACACCTTC. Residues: CATLGLKYGYTF.